The next 19 T cell receptor beta chains were all read from a single sample in a study of tissue T cells after allogeneic stem cell transplantation. Libraries were prepared by immunoSEQ multiplex PCR; TCRdb keeps only in-frame clonotypes and omits some of them. The sample gives 9,500 or so clones, around two fifths of which show up once; 1.4% to 1.5% is in the top ten. The time point is: mouse harvest day 7 after allogeneic transplant. Mouse grafts combined 10^7 T-cell-depleted bone marrow cells with 10^6 splenic CD5+ T cells. The specimen sequenced was skin. Receptors originate from a female BALB/c mouse given C57BL/6 T cells with graft-versus-host disease after an allogeneic hematopoietic cell transplant.

This clone was detected only once. Genes and germline are mouse. The read terminates 1 residue ahead of where the CDR3 ends, so the germline J gene completes it. The chain couples TRBV15 to TRBJ2-7, with TRBD2 matching over 11 bases. The CDR3 totals 15 residues. From germline, CDR1 is SGHND and CDR2 FRSKSL. Losses at the gene ends were 6 bases for V and 3 bases for J; bases not matched to a gene: 7. The CDR3 loop reads CASSPDWGGLYEQYF. Partial CDR3 DNA: TGTGCCAGCAGCCCCGACTGGGGGGGGCTCTATGAACAGTAC.

A remark on this clone: The genes and germline here are from mouse. The read ends 1 residue early relative to the CDR3; the germline J gene fills the gap. The chain combines TRBV19 with TRBJ1-1; 8 bases fit TRBD1. The CDR3 contains 15 residues. The trim removed 6 bases at V and 0 bases at J, leaving 7 bases unmatched. Germline V gene data show CDR1 as FNHDT and CDR2 as SITEND (reference sequence). This CDR3 is CASTGDRRSNTEVFF. CDR3 bases read: TGTGCCAGCACCGGGGACAGGCGATCAAACACAGAAGTCTTC. Supplemented by reference TRBV19 and TRBJ1-1, the full variable domain reads GGIITQTPKFLIGQEGQKLTLKCQQNFNHDTMYWYRQDSGKGLRLIYYSITENDLQKGDLSEGYDASREKKSSFSLTVTSAQKNEMAVFLCASTGDRRSNTEVFFGKGTRLTVV.

There are a few counts of this clone. Mouse gene names apply. The read terminates 1 residue before the CDR3 end, so the remaining end is supplied by the germline J gene. The chain is built from TRBV14 and TRBJ2-1; 11 nucleotides agree with TRBD1. The V gene's germline CDR1 is SGHDT and CDR2 FRDEAV. The trim removed 6 bases at V and 5 bases at J, leaving 4 bases unmatched. This CDR3 has 14 residues. CDR3 DNA (partial): TGTGCCAGCATCACGGACAGGGGGCATGCTGAGCAGTTC. It encodes CASITDRGHAEQF. The whole CDR3 is CASITDRGHAEQFF.

About this clone itself: Gene names denote mouse genes. The read stops 1 residue short of the end of the CDR3; the missing end is completed from the germline J gene. V gene TRBV3 combines with J gene TRBJ2-1; 9 bases map to TRBD2. V was clipped by 5 bases and J by 7 bases; unmatched bases: 6. Germline V gives CDR1 SNHLY, CDR2 FYNGKV (reference sequence). The CDR3 spans 14 residues. The DNA read from the CDR3 is TGTGCCAGCAGCCCCTGGGGGGGGAGGGCTGAGCAGTTC. Translated: CASSPWGGRAEQF. The full CDR3 protein reads CASSPWGGRAEQFF.

Worth noting for this clone: Any gene name here is a mouse gene name. The read terminates 1 residue ahead of where the CDR3 ends, so the germline J gene completes it. The chain carries TRBV23 and TRBJ1-2; TRBD1, as called in the table, went unchecked against the DNA. CDR1 is KGHTA and CDR2 is FQNQQP in the germline V gene. The CDR3 is 13 amino acids. The chain's CDR3 is CSSSQSGGSDYTF. CDR3 DNA (partial): TGCTCCAGCAGTCAATCAGGGGGCTCCGACTACACC.

This clone was seen a few times. Gene names are the mouse ones. Read sequence stops 1 residue before the CDR3 end, and the germline J gene provides the missing end. This chain links TRBV3 with TRBJ2-1, with 9 bases fitting TRBD1. CDR1 is SNHLY and CDR2 is FYNGKV in the germline V gene (reference sequence). The CDR3 sequence is 15 residues long. The J segment lost 4 bases and the V segment lost 3 bases, leaving 4 bases of the junction unmatched. CDR3 region: CASSFPGQGYAEQFF. Partial CDR3 DNA: TGTGCCAGCAGCTTTCCGGGACAGGGTTATGCTGAGCAGTTC. Together with reference TRBV3 and TRBJ2-1, the CDR3 gives the full variable domain: GPKVLQIPSHQIIDMGQMVTLNCDPVSNHLYFYWYKQILGQQMEFLVNFYNGKVMEKSKLFKDQFSVERPDGSYFTLKIQPTALEDSAVYFCASSFPGQGYAEQFFGPGTRLTVL.

The count of this clone is one. Germline is not matched at one junction end, which may reflect a read error. Genes and germline are mouse. With the read ending 1 residue before the CDR3 end, the germline J gene is used to fill in that end. The chain couples TRBV16 to TRBJ1-1; 10 bases match TRBD1. Looked up from germline, CDR1 is SGHSA and CDR2 is FRNQAP. This CDR3 contains 14 residues. The CDR3: CAGSLVRDRGEVFF. CDR3 DNA, as far as it was read: TGTGCAGGCAGCTTAGTCCGGGACAGGGGAGAAGTCTTC.

Only a few counts were recorded for this clone. Mouse gene names and germline throughout. The read stops 1 residue short of the end of the CDR3; the missing end is completed from the germline J gene. The rearrangement joins TRBV26 to TRBJ2-4, with D possibly TRBD1 on 7 matching bases. The ends were cut back, 4 bases at V and 4 bases at J, with 9 bases in the middle. The CDR3 length is 13 residues. In germline, CDR1 is KGHPV, CDR2 FQNQEV (reference sequence). This chain's CDR3 is CASSQGAKNTLYF. The covered CDR3 bases are TGTGCCAGCAGTCAGGGGGCTAAAAACACCTTGTAC.

As concerns this clone: The germline and genes are mouse ones. Coverage ceases 1 residue before the CDR3 finishes, and the germline J gene fills in the end. The rearrangement uses TRBV23 and TRBJ1-1. Germline loops: CDR1 KGHTA, CDR2 FQNQQP. The CDR3 loop spans 13 amino acids. The CDR3 here is CSSSQRPNTEVFF. The DNA read from the CDR3 is TGCTCCAGCAGTCAAAGACCAAACACAGAAGTCTTC.

This clone was found once. Gene names and germline refer to mouse. The read terminates 1 residue before the CDR3 end, so the remaining end is supplied by the germline J gene. The genes are TRBV3 and TRBJ2-3; TRBD1 might be the D (6 bases). The CDR3 contains 15 residues. The V end lost 2 bases, the J end lost 1 base, and 10 bases lay between the germline ends. Germline V gene sequence: CDR1 SNHLY, CDR2 FYNGKV (reference sequence). CDR3 DNA, as far as it was read: TGTGCCAGCAGCTTACAGGGGAAAGGTGCAGAAACGCTGTAT. It codes for CASSLQGKGAETLY. The entire CDR3 is CASSLQGKGAETLYF.

With respect to this clone: The gene names given are mouse names. With the read ending 1 residue before the CDR3 end, the germline J gene is used to fill in that end. The V and J genes are TRBV26 and TRBJ1-4, with D possibly being TRBD1 (6 bases). The CDR3 runs to 13 residues. CDR1 and CDR2 from the germline V gene are KGHPV and FQNQEV (reference sequence). V gave up 2 bases and J gave up 6 bases, with 7 bases separating them. Incomplete CDR3 DNA: TGTGCCAGCAGTCTGAACAGGGACGAAAGATTATTT. It codes for CASSLNRDERLF. The whole CDR3 protein reads CASSLNRDERLFF.

Worth noting for this clone: Any gene name here is a mouse gene name. The CDR3 region is CASSEGNYAEQFF. Incomplete CDR3 DNA: TGTGCCAGCAGTGAAGGCAACTATGCTGAGCAGTTC. The chain has TRBV13-1 and TRBJ2-1, with D unresolved. Read sequence stops 1 residue before the CDR3 end, and the germline J gene provides the missing end. The CDR3 is 13 residues long. V was shortened by 2 bases and J by 1 base, with 4 bases between the two germline ends. CDR1 is NSHNY and CDR2 is SYGAGN in the germline V gene.

There are a few counts of this clone. Gene names follow the mouse nomenclature. The CDR3 reads CASSLDTSQNTLYF. The CDR3 DNA, read in part, is TGTGCCAGCAGTCTGGACACTAGTCAAAACACCTTGTAC. The gene calls are TRBV26 and TRBJ2-4; no firm D call. The read stops 1 residue short of the end of the CDR3; the missing end is completed from the germline J gene. With 2 bases removed from V and 0 bases from J, the gap between germline ends came to 6 bases. The CDR3 runs to 14 residues. Germline CDR1 is KGHPV and CDR2 is FQNQEV (reference sequence). Variable domain in full (rest from reference TRBV26 and TRBJ2-4): NSKVIQTPRYLVKGQGQKAKMRCIPEKGHPVVFWYQQNKNNEFKFLINFQNQEVLQQIDMTEKRFSAECPSNSPCSLEIQSSEAGDSALYLCASSLDTSQNTLYFGAGTRLSVL.

Within the sample, this clone is medium-sized. Gene names are mouse gene names. The read terminates 1 residue ahead of where the CDR3 ends, so the germline J gene completes it. The chain employs TRBV1 and TRBJ2-4, with 8 bases lining up with TRBD1. Germline assignment: CDR1 NSQYPW and CDR2 LRSPGD (reference sequence). V dropped 3 bases and J dropped 1; count of bases not matched to a gene: 3. The CDR3 sequence is 15 residues long. Partial CDR3 DNA: TGCACCTGCAGTGCTGGACAGGGTGGTCAAAACACCTTGTAC. It yields the protein CTCSAGQGGQNTLY. The full CDR3 protein is CTCSAGQGGQNTLYF.

This clone was seen a few times. Gene names refer to mouse genes. The sequenced CDR3 bases are TGTGCCAGCAGTCAGACAGGGTATGAACAGTAC. Translating it yields CASSQTGYEQY. The full CDR3 is CASSQTGYEQYF. The chain has TRBV26 and TRBJ2-7, with TRBD1 matching over 7 bases. The read terminates 1 residue ahead of where the CDR3 ends, so the germline J gene completes it. The V gene end was trimmed by 4 bases and the J gene end by 4 bases; junction bases not matched to a gene: 1. CDR1 and CDR2 (germline): KGHPV, FQNQEV (reference sequence). The CDR3 consists of 12 residues.

Only a few counts were recorded for this clone. Gene names are the mouse ones. The sequenced fragment ends 1 residue before the CDR3 boundary, so the rest is inferred from the germline J gene. The rearrangement links TRBV24 to TRBJ1-6, with TRBD1 identical over 7 bases. TRBJ1-6 is an ORF; its function is uncertain. CDR1 KGHTA and CDR2 FRNEEI come from the germline V gene. The CDR3 has 16 amino acids. The V segment lost 3 bases and the J segment 0 bases; nucleotides outside the gene matches: 2. The CDR3 reads CASSLRDSSYNSPLYF. CDR3 DNA, as far as it was read: TGTGCCAGCAGTCTAAGGGACAGTTCCTATAATTCGCCCCTCTAC.

This clone was picked up a small number of times. The listed genes are named as in mouse. The CDR3 goes on 1 residue after the read ends, and that part is filled in from the germline J gene. V usage is TRBV23 and J usage is TRBJ2-1; the table's D gene call, TRBD1, was not cross checked with the DNA. CDR1 KGHTA and CDR2 FQNQQP come from the germline V gene. This CDR3 is 13 amino acids long. The part of the CDR3 DNA that was read is TGCTCCAGCAGCCCGGACAGGGGTCCTGAGCAGTTC. Encoded protein: CSSSPDRGPEQF. The CDR3 reads in full as CSSSPDRGPEQFF.

Note on this clone: Gene names are mouse gene names. The read ends 1 residue before the CDR3 terminus; that terminus is restored from the germline J gene. V and J are TRBV26 and TRBJ1-2; possibly TRBD1 for D (6 bases). The CDR3 runs 15 residues. Germline lookup yields CDR1 KGHPV and CDR2 FQNQEV (reference sequence). V was clipped by 1 base and J by 0 bases, with 9 bases between them. CDR3 residues: CASSLWGHPNSDYTF. The sequenced CDR3 bases are TGTGCCAGCAGTCTGTGGGGACACCCAAACTCCGACTACACC.

This clone was seen only a few times. The genes are named according to mouse. With the read ending 1 residue before the CDR3 end, the germline J gene is used to fill in that end. The rearrangement joins TRBV31 to TRBJ2-7; 10 bases line up with TRBD2. The CDR3 is made up of 14 amino acids. Germline CDR1 is GKSSPN and CDR2 is SITVG. V shed 0 bases, J shed 4 bases, and the junction held 3 bases outside the gene matches. The CDR3 DNA, read in part, is TGTGCCTGGAGTCTAGGGACTGGGGAATATGAACAGTAC. Encoded protein: CAWSLGTGEYEQY. The entire CDR3 sequence reads CAWSLGTGEYEQYF.